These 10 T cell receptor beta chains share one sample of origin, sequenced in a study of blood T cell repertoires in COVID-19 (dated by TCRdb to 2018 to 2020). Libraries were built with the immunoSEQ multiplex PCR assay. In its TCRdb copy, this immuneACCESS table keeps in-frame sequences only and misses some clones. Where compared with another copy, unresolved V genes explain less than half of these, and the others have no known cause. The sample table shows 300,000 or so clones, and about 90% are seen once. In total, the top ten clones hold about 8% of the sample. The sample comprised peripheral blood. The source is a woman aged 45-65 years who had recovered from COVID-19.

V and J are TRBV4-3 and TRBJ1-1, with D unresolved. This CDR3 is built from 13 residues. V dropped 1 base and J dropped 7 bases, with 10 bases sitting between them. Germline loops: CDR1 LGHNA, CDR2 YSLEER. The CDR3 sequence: CASSQGRVVEAFF. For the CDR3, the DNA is TGCGCCAGCAGCCAAGGCCGGGTGGTTGAAGCTTTCTTT.

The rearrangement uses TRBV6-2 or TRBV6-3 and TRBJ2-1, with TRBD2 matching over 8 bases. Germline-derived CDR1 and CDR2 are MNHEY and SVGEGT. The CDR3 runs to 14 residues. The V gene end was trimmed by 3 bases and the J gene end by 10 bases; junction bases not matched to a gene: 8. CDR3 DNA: TGTGCCAGCAGTTATGGGCTAGCGGGCCGAGAGCAGTTCTTC. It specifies CASSYGLAGREQFF.

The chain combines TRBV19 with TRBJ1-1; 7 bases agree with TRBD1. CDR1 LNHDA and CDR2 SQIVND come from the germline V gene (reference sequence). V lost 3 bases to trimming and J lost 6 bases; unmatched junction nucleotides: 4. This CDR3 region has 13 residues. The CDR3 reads CASSIQGGSEAFF. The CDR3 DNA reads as TGTGCCAGTAGTATCCAGGGGGGTTCTGAAGCTTTCTTT.

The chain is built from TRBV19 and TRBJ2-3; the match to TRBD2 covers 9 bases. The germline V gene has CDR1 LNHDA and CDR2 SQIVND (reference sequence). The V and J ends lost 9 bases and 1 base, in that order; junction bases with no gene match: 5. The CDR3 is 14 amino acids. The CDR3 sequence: CASRAGGGTDTQYF. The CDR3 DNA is TGTGCCAGCCGAGCGGGGGGTGGCACAGATACGCAGTATTTT.

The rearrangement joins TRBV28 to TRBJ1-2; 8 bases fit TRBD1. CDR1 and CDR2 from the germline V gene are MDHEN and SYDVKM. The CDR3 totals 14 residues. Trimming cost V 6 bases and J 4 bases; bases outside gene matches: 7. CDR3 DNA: TGTGCCAGCAGCCCGACAGGGGAGGGCTATGGCTACACCTTC. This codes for CASSPTGEGYGYTF.

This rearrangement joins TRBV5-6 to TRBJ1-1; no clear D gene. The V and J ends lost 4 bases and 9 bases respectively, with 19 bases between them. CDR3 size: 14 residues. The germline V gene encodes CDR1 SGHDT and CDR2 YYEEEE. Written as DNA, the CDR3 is TGTGCCAGCAGCCGTACGTCACAGACGTCGAAAGCTTTCTTT. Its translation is CASSRTSQTSKAFF.

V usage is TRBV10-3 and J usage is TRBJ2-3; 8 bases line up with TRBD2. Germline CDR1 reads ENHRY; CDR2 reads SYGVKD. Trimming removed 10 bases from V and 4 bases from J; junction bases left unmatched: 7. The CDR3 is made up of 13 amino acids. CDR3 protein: CATRTSSADTQYF. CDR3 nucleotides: TGTGCCACCAGGACTAGCTCCGCAGATACGCAGTATTTT.

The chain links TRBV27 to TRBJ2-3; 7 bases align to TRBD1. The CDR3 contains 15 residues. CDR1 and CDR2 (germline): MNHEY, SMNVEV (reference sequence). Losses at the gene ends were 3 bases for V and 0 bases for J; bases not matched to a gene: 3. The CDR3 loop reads CASSFGQVSTDTQYF. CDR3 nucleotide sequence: TGTGCCAGCAGTTTCGGACAGGTTAGCACAGATACGCAGTATTTT.

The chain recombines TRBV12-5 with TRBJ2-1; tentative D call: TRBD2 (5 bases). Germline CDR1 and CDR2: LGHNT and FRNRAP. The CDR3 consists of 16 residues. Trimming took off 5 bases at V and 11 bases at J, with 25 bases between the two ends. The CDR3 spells CASGPLDATLRVKQFF. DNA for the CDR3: TGTGCTAGTGGTCCCCTGGACGCCACATTGCGGGTAAAGCAGTTCTTC.

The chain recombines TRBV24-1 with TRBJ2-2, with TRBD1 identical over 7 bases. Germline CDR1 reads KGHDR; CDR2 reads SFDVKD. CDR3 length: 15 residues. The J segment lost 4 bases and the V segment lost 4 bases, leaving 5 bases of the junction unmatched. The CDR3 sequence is CATSDPGTATGELFF. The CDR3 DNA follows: TGTGCCACCAGTGACCCCGGGACAGCCACCGGGGAGCTGTTTTTT.